A single sample gave rise to the 3 T cell receptor beta chains below, sequenced in a study of Graves' ophthalmopathy and Graves' hyperthyroidism. RNA transcripts were the source from which TCR beta CDR3 regions were amplified. HTBI primers served in a first-round RT-PCR, which a second-round multiplex PCR followed. MiXCR was run by TCRdb on the multiplex PCR reads, yielding one entry per CDR3 protein. The sample shows about 550,000 distinct CDR3 sequences, approximately 37% of them seen only once. Input material: peripheral blood or thyroid tissue (not recorded which). These receptors were obtained from an adult man with Graves' hyperthyroidism.

This clonotype was counted at least ten times. The chain joins TRBV12-3 or TRBV12-4 to TRBJ2-7; 10 bases align to TRBD2. This CDR3 contains 15 residues. The junction had 4 bases not matched to a gene; V was cut back by 2 bases and J by 3 bases. The CDR3 spells CASSLSASGGYEQYF. CDR3 nucleotides: TGTGCCAGCAGTTTAAGTGCTAGCGGGGGCTACGAGCAGTACTTC.

On this clonotype itself: A much larger clone sits a single nucleotide away, making a read error possible. This chain uses TRBV4-1 with TRBJ1-4; unclear D gene. Germline assignment: CDR1 MGHRA and CDR2 YSYEKL. The CDR3 totals 12 residues. V was pared by 0 bases and J by 10 bases, with 6 bases between. The DNA of the CDR3 is TGCGCCAGCAGCCAAGATAGCGGAAAACTGTTTTTT. Amino acid sequence: CASSQDSGKLFF.

This clonotype was counted many times. The V and J genes are TRBV2 and TRBJ2-7; unclear D gene. The CDR3 is 13 amino acids. V lost 4 bases and J 0 bases, leaving 7 bases between the germline ends. Germline CDR1 reads SNHLY; CDR2 reads FYNNEI. CDR3 residues: CASSVSSSYEQYF. The CDR3 DNA reads TGTGCCAGCAGTGTTTCAAGCTCCTACGAGCAGTACTTC.